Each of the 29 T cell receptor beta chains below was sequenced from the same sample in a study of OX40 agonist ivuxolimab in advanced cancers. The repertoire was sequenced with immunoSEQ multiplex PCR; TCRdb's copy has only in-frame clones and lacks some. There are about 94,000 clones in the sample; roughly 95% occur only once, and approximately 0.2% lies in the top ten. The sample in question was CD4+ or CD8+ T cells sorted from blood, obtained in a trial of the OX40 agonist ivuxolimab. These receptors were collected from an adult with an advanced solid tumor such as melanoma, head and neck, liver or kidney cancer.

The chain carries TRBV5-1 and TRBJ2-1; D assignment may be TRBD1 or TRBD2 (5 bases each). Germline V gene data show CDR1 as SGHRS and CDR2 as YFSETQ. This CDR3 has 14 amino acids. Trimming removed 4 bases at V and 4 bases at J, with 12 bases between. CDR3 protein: CASSPGTVYNEQFF. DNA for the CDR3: TGCGCCAGCAGCCCCGGGACGGTGTACAATGAGCAGTTCTTC.

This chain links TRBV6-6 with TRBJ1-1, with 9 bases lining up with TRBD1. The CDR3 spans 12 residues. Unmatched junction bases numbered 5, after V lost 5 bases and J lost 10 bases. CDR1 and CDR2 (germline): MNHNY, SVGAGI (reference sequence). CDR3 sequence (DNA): TGTGCCAGCAGTACCCCGGACAGGGGAGCTTTCTTT. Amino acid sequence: CASSTPDRGAFF.

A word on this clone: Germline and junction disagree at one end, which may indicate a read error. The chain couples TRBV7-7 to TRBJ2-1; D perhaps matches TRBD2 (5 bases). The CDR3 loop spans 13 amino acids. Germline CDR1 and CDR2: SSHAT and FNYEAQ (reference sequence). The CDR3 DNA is TGTGCTAGCAGCTTAGCCGGCGGGAATGAGCAGTTCTTC. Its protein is CASSLAGGNEQFF. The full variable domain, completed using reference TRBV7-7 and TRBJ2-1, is GAGVSQSPRYKVTKRGQDVTLRCDPISSHATLYWYQQALGQGPEFLTYFNYEAQPDKSGLPSDRFSAERPEGSISTLTIQRTEQRDSAMYRCASSLAGGNEQFFGPGTRLTVL.

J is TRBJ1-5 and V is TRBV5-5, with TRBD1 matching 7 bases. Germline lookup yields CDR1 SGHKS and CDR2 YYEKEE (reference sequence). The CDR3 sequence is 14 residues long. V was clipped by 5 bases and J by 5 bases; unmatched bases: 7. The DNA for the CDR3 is TGTGCCAGCAGAAGAGGGACAGACGATCAGCCCCAGCATTTT. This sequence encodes CASRRGTDDQPQHF.

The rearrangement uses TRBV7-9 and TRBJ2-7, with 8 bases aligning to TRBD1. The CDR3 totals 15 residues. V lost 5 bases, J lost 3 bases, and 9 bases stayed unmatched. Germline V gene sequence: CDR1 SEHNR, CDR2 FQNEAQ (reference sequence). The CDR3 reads CASSALDRASYEQYF. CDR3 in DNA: TGTGCCAGCAGCGCACTGGACAGGGCGAGCTACGAGCAGTACTTC.

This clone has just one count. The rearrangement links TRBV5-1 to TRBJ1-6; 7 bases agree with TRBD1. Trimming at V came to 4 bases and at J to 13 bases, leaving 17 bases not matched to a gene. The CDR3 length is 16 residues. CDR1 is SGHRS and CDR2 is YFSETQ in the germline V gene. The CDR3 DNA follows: TGCGCCAGCAGCCCTCGGTCCCGGGACAGACTCTCCCCCCTCCACTTT. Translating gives CASSPRSRDRLSPLHF.

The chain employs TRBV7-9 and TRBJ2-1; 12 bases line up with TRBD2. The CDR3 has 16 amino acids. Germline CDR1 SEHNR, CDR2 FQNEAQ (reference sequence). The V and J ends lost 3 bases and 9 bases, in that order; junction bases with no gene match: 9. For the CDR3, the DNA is TGTGCCAGCAGCTTCCGGACTAGCGGGGAAGGAAGTGAGCAGTTCTTC. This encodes CASSFRTSGEGSEQFF.

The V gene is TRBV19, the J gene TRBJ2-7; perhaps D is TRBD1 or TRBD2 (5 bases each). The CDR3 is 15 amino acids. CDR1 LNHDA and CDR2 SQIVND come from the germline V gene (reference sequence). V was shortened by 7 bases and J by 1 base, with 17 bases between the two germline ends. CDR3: CASTTKSGGSYEQYF. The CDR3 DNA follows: TGTGCCAGTACCACCAAGAGTGGGGGATCCTACGAGCAGTACTTC.

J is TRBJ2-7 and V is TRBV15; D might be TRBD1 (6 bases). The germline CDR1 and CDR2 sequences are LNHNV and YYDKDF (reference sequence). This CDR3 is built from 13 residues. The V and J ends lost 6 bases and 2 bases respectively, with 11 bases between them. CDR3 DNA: TGTGCCACCAGTAGGGACACCCCCTACGAGCAGTACTTC. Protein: CATSRDTPYEQYF.

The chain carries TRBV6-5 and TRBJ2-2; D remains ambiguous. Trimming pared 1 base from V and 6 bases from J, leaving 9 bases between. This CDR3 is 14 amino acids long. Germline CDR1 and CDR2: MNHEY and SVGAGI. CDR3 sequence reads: CASSYYQSPGELFF. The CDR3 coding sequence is TGTGCCAGCAGTTACTACCAATCCCCCGGGGAGCTGTTTTTT.

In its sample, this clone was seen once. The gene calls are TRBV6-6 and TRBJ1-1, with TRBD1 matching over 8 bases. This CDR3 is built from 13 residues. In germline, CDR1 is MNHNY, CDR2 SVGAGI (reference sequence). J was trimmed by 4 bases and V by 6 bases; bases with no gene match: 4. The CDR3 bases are TGTGCCAGCAGCAGGACAGGGAGCACTGAAGCTTTCTTT. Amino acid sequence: CASSRTGSTEAFF.

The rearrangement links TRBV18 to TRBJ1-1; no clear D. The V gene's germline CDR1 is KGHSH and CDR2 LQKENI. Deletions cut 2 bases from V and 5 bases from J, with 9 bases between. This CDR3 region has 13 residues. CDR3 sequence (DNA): TGTGCCAGCTCACCAGACCGGGGAACTGAAGCTTTCTTT. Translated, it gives CASSPDRGTEAFF.

The CDR3 DNA is TGTGCCAGCAGCCCGAGTACACCCGTCCAGCCCCAGCATTTT. Protein: CASSPSTPVQPQHF. The V call is TRBV28, the J call TRBJ1-5; D ambiguous. V was pared by 6 bases and J by 7 bases, with 16 bases between. Germline assignment: CDR1 MDHEN and CDR2 SYDVKM. The CDR3 totals 14 residues.

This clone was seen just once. The CDR3 loop reads CASGGAANTGELFF. CDR3 coding DNA: TGTGCCAGCGGGGGGGCCGCGAACACCGGGGAGCTGTTTTTT. The V call is TRBV6-1, the J call TRBJ2-2; tentatively, D is TRBD2 (7 bases). Germline loops: CDR1 MNHNS, CDR2 SASEGT. There are 14 residues in the CDR3. V gave up 8 bases and J gave up 0 bases, with 10 bases separating them.

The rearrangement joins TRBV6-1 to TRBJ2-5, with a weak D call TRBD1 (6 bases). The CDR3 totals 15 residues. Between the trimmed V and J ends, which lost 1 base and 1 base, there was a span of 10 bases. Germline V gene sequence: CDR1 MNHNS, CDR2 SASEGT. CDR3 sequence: CASSEDRGGQETQYF. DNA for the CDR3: TGTGCCAGCAGTGAAGACAGAGGGGGCCAAGAGACCCAGTACTTC.

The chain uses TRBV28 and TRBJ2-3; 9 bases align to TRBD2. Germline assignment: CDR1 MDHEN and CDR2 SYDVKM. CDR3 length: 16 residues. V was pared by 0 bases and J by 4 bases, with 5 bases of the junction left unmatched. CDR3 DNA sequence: TGTGCCAGCAGTTTATGGCTAGCGGGGCCCCCAGATACGCAGTATTTT. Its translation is CASSLWLAGPPDTQYF.

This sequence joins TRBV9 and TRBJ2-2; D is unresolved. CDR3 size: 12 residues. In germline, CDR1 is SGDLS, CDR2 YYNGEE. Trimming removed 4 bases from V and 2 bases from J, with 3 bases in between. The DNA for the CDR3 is TGTGCCAGCAGCCGAAACACCGGGGAGCTGTTTTTT. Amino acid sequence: CASSRNTGELFF.

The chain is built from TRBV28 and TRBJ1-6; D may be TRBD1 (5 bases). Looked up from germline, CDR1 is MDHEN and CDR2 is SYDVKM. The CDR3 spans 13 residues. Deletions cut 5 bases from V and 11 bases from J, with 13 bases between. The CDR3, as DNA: TGTGCCAGCAGTCCCCACCGGGGCCCACCCCTCCACTTT. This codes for CASSPHRGPPLHF.

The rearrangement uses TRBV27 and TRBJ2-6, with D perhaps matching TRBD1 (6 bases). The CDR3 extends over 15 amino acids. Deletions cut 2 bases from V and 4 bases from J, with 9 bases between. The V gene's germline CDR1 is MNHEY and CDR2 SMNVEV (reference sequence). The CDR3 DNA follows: TGTGCCAGCAGTTTAAGGGGGACCGGGGCCAACGTCCTGACTTTC. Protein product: CASSLRGTGANVLTF.

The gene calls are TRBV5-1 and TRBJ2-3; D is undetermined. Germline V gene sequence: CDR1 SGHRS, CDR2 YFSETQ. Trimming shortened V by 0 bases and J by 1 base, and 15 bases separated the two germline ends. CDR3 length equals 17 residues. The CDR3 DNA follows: TGCGCCAGCAGCTTGGCCGGGCAGACTGGCGGCACAGATACGCAGTATTTT. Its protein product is CASSLAGQTGGTDTQYF. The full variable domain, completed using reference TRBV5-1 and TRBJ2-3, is KAGVTQTPRYLIKTRGQQVTLSCSPISGHRSVSWYQQTPGQGLQFLFEYFSETQRNKGNFPGRFSGRQFSNSRSEMNVSTLELGDSALYLCASSLAGQTGGTDTQYFGPGTRLTVL.

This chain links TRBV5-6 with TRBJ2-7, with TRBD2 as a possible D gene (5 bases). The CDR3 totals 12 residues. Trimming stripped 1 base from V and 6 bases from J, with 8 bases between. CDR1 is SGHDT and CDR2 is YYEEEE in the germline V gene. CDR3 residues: CASSLLGGEQYF. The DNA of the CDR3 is TGTGCCAGCAGCTTGTTAGGAGGCGAGCAGTACTTC.

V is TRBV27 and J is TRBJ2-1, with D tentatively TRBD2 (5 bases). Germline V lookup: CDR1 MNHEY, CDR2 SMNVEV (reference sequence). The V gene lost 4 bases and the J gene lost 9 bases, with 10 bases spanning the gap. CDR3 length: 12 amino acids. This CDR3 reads CASSSTRIEQFF. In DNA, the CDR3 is TGTGCCAGCAGTTCCACTAGAATTGAGCAGTTCTTC.

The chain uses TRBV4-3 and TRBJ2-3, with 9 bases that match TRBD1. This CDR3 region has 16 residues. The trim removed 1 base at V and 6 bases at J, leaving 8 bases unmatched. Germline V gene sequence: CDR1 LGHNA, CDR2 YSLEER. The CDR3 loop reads CASSQGIGTGRDTQYF. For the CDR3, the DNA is TGCGCCAGCAGCCAAGGGATTGGGACAGGGAGGGATACGCAGTATTTT.

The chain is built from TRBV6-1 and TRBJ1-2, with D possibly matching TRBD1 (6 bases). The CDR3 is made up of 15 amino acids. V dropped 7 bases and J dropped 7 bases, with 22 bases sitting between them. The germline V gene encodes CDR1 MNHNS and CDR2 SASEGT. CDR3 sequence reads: CASTSTATGQRGYTF. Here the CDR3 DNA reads TGTGCCAGCACCTCCACCGCCACAGGGCAGCGTGGCTACACCTTC.

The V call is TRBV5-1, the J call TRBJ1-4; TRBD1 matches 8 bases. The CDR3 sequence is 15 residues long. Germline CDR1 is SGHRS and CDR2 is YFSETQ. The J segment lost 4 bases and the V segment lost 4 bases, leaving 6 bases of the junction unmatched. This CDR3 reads CASSPGQGRNEKLFF. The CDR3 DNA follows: TGCGCCAGCAGCCCCGGACAGGGACGTAATGAAAAACTGTTTTTT.

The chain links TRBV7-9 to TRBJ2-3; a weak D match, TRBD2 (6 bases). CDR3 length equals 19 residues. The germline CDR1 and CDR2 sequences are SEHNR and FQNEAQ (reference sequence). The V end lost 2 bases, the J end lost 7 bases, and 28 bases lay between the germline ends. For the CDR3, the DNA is TGTGCCAGCAGCTTATTCGGGGGTTCTCACCCCGTCGTCCCCCATACGCAGTATTTT. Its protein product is CASSLFGGSHPVVPHTQYF. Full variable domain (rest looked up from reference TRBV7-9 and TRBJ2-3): DTGVSQNPRHKITKRGQNVTFRCDPISEHNRLYWYRQTLGQGPEFLTYFQNEAQLEKSRLLSDRFSAERPKGSFSTLEIQRTEQGDSAMYLCASSLFGGSHPVVPHTQYFGPGTRLTVL.

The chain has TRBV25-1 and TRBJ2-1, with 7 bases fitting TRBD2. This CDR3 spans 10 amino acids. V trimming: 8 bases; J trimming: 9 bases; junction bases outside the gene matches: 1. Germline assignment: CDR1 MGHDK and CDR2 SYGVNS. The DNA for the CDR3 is TGTGCCAGCGGGGGGGGTGAGCAGTTCTTC. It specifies CASGGGEQFF.

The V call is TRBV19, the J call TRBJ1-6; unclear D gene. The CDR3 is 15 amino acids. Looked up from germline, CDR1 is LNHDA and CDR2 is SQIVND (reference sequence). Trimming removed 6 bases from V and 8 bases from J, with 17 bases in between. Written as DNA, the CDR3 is TGTGCCAGTAGAGAGACAAGGGTTGGAGATTCACCCCTCCACTTT. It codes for CASRETRVGDSPLHF.

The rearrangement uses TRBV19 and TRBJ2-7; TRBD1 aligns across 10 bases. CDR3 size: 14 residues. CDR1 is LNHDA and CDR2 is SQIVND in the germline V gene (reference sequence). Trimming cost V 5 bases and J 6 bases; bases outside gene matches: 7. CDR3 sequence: CASSSRRDRGEQYF. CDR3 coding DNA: TGTGCCAGTAGTTCGCGCCGGGACAGGGGCGAGCAGTACTTC.